This T cell receptor (beta chain) stems from a study of blood T cell repertoires in COVID-19. Study overall: Samples came from the United States, Italy and Spain, spanning acute and convalescent COVID-19.

Only in-frame clones appear in the TCRdb table, and some are missing; sequencing was by immunoSEQ multiplex PCR. The table lists 69,000 or so clones, roughly 80% of them singletons, with nearly 5% in the top ten. The ends lost 5 bases at V and 3 bases at J; junction bases unmatched: 6. The germline V gene encodes CDR1 MNHEY and CDR2 SVGAGI. This CDR3 has 15 residues. Note on this clone: Other DNA sequences within the sample encode an identical CDR3.

The chain recombines TRBV6-5 with TRBJ2-7, with 11 bases identical to TRBD1. Source material: peripheral blood. The source is a woman aged 80 or over with active or convalescent COVID-19. CDR3 in DNA: TGTGCCAGCAGTAAAACCGGGACAGGGGGCTACGAGCAGTACTTC. It translates to CASSKTGTGGYEQYF.